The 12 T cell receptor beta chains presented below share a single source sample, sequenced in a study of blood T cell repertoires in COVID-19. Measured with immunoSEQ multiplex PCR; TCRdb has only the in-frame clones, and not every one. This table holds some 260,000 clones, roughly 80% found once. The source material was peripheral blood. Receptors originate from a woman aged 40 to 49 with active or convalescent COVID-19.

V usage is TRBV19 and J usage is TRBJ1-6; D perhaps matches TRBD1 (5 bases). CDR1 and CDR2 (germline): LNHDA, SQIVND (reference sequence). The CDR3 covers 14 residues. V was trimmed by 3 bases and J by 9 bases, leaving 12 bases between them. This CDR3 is CASSMDRGSSPLHF. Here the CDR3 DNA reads TGTGCCAGTAGTATGGATAGGGGCAGTTCACCCCTCCACTTT.

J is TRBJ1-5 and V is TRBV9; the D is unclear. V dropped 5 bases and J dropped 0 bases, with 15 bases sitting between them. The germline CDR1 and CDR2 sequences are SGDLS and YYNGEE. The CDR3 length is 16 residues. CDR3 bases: TGTGCCAGCAGTGCGGGCAGCCATTATAGCAATCAGCCCCAGCATTTT. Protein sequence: CASSAGSHYSNQPQHF.

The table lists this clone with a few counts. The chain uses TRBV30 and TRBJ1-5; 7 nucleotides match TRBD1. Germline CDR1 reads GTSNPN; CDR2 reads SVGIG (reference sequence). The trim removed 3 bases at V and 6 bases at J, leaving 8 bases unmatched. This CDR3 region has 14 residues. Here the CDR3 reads CAWSPGTAPQPQHF. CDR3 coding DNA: TGTGCCTGGAGCCCCGGGACAGCCCCTCAGCCCCAGCATTTT.

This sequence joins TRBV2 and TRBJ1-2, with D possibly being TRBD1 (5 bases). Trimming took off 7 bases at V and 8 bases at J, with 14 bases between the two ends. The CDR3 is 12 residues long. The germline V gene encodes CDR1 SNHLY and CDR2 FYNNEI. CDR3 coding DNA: TGTGCCAGCATGGGCAGGGCGAGAGGCTACACCTTC. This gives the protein CASMGRARGYTF.

The CDR3: CASSLPQGNTEAFF. The CDR3, as DNA: TGTGCCAGCAGCTTACCCCAGGGGAACACTGAAGCTTTCTTT. V usage is TRBV5-4 and J usage is TRBJ1-1; D might be TRBD1 (5 bases). Germline values: CDR1 SGHNT, CDR2 YYREEE (reference sequence). The CDR3 runs 14 residues. Trimming cost V 2 bases and J 1 base, with 9 bases left between them.

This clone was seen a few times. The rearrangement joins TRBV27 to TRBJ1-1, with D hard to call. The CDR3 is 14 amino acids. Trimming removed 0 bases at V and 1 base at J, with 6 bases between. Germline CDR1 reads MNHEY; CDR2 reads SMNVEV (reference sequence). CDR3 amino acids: CASSLSGWNTEAFF. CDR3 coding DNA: TGTGCCAGCAGTTTATCCGGGTGGAACACTGAAGCTTTCTTT.

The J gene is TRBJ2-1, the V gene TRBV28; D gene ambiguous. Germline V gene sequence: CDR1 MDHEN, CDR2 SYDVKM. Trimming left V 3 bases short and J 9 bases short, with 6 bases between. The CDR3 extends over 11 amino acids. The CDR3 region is CASSFSREQFF. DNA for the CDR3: TGTGCCAGCAGTTTTTCGCGTGAGCAGTTCTTC.

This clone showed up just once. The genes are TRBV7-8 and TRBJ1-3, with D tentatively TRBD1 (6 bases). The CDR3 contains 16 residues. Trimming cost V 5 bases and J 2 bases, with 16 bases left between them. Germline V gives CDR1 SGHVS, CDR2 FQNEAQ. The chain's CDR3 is CASSPYRVGTGNTIYF. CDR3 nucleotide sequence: TGTGCCAGCAGCCCCTACAGGGTGGGAACTGGAAACACCATATATTTT.

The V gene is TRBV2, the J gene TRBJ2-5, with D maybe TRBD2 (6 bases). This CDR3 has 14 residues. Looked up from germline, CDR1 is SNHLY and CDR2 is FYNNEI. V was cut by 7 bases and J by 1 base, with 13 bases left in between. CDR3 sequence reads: CASKRGGAQETQYF. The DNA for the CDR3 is TGTGCCAGCAAACGGGGCGGGGCCCAAGAGACCCAGTACTTC.

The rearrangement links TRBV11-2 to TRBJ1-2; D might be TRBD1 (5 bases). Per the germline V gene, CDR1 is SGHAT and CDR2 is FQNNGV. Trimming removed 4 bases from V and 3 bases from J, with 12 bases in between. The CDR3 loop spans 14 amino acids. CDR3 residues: CASSSGGVDYGYTF. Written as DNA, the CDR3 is TGTGCCAGCAGCTCGGGGGGGGTTGACTATGGCTACACCTTC.

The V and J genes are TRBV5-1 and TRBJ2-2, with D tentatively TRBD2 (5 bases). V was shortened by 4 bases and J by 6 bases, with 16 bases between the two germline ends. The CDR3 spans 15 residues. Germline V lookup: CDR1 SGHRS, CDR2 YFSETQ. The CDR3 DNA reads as TGCGCCAGCAGCCATCCTTTGGCGGGCCCCGGGGAGCTGTTTTTT. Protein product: CASSHPLAGPGELFF.

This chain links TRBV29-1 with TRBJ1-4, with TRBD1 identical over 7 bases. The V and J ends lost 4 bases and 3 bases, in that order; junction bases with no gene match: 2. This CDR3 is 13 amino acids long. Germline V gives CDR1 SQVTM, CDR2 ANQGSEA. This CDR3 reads CSVGGTANEKLFF. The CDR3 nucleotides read TGCAGCGTTGGTGGGACAGCTAATGAAAAACTGTTTTTT.